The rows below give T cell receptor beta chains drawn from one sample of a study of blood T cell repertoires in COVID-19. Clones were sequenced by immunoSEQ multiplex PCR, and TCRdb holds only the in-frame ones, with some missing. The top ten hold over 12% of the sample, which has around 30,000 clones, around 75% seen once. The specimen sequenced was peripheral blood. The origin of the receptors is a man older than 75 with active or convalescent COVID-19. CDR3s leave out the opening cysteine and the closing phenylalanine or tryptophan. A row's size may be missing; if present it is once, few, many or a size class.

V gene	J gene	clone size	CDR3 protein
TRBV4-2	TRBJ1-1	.	ASSRTGGNTEAF
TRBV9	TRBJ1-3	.	ASTKTVTGNTIY
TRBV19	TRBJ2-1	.	ASSEDRYNEQF
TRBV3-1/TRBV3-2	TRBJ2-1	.	ASSQGTNEQF
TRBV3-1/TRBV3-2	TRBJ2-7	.	ASSQEGWTGVGRDHYEQY
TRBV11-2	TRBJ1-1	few	ASTFLQGSEAF
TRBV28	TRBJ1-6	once	ASSLSSWNSPLH
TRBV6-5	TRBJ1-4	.	ASRGGGRNEKLF
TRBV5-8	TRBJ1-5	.	ASSLGASGYQPQH
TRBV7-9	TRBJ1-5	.	ASSLTVNQPQH
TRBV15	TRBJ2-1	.	ATSKREGAYNEQF
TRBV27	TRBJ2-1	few	ASSLSSPGSNEQF
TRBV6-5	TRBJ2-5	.	ASSLAGTGSQETQY
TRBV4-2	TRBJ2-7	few	ASSQGQGNTYEQY
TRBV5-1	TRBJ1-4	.	ASSLQGAGEKLF
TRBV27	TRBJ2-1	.	ASGLAQSSYNEQF
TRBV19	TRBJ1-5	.	ASRRTLSDQPQH
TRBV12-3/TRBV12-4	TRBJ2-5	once	ASSFLHFTQY
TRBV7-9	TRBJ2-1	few	ASSPLAVYNEQF
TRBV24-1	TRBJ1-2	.	ATTTGTGGPYT
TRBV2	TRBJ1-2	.	ASSEEAGYYGYT
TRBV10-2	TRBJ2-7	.	ASSGSLTSGVNEQY
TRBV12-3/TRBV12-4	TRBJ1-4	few	ASSLREKLF
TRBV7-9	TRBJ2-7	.	ASSFYRDRGNEQY
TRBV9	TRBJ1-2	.	ASSVGIDREDGYT
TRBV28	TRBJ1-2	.	ASAQGVYGYT
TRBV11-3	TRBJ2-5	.	ASSLGETQY
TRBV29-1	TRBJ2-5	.	SAPGGVGQETQY
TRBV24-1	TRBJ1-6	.	ATSDPRTPSSSYNSPLH
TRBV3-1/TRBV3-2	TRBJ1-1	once	ASSQEGTGNTEAF
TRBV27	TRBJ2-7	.	ASRDRSPPYEQY
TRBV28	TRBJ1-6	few	ASSIRQGAYNSPLH
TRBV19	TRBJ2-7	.	ASSFSGLDSYEQY
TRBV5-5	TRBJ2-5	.	ASSIRLAGEETQY
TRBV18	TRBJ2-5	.	ASSPIRQGSETQY
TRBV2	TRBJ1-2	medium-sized	ASTGGGERGYT
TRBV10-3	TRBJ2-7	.	AIQGGWDEQY
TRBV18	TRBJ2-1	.	ASSVEVTGEQF
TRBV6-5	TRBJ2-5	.	ASRNRDRDGETQY
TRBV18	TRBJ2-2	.	AGADGNTGELF
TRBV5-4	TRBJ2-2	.	ASSSEISNTGELF
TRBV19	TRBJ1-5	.	ASNDRGWQPQH